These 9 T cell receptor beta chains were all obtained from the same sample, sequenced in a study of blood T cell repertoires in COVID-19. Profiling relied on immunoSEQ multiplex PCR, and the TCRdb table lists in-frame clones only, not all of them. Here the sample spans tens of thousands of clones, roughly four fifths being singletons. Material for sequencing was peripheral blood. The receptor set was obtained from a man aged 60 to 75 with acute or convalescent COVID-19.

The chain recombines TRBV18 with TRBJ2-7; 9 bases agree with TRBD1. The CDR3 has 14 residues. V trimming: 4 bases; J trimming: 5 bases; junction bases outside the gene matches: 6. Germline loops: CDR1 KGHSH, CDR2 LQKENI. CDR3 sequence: CASSRGQGVDEQYF. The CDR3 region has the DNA TGTGCCAGCTCACGGGGACAGGGAGTAGACGAGCAGTACTTC.

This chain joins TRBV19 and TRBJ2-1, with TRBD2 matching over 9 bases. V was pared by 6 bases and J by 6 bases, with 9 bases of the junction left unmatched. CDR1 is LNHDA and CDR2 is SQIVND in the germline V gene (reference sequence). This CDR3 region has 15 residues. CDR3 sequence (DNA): TGTGCCAGTAGCACCGGGGGCGGGGGGGCCAATGAGCAGTTCTTC. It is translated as CASSTGGGGANEQFF.

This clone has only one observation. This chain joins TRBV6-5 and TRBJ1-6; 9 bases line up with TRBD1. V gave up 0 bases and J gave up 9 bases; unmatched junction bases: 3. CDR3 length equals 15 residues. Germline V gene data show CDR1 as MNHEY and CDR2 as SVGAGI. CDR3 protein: CASSYSGQGTSPLHF. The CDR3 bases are TGTGCCAGCAGTTACTCGGGACAGGGCACTTCACCCCTCCACTTT.

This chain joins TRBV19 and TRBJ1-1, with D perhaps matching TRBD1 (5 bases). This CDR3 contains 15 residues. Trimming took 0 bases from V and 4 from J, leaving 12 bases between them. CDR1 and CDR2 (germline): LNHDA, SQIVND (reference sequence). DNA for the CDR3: TGTGCCAGTAGTATAGAGGATTCGGGGGGCACTGAAGCTTTCTTT. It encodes CASSIEDSGGTEAFF.

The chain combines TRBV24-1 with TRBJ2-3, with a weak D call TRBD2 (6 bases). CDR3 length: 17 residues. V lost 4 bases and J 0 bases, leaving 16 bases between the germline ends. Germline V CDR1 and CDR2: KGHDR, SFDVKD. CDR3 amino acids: CATSDPGTEDSTDTQYF. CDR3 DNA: TGTGCCACCAGTGACCCCGGGACTGAAGACAGCACAGATACGCAGTATTTT.

DNA of the CDR3: TGTGCCAGCAAGCCGGGGACTAGGGGTGAAAAACTGTTTTTT. Its translation is CASKPGTRGEKLFF. The V call is TRBV2, the J call TRBJ1-4; D is possibly TRBD1 (5 bases). The CDR3 totals 14 residues. Germline V gene lookup returns CDR1 SNHLY and CDR2 FYNNEI. V lost 7 bases to trimming and J lost 7 bases, with 16 bases between them.

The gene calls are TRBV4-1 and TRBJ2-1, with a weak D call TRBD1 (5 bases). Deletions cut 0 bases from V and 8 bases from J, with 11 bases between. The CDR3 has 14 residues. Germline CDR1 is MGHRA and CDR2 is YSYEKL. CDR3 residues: CASSQESREDEQFF. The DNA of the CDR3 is TGCGCCAGCAGCCAAGAGTCCAGGGAAGATGAGCAGTTCTTC.

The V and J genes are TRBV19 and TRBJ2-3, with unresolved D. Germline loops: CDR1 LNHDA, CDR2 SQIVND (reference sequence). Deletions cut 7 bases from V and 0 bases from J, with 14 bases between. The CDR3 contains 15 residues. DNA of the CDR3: TGTGCCAGTACCGCACAAGTGGCTAGCACAGATACGCAGTATTTT. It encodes CASTAQVASTDTQYF.

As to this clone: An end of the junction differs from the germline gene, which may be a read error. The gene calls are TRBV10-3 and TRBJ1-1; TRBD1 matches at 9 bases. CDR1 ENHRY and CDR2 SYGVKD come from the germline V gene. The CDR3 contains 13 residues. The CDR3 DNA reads TGTACCATCAACAGGGGGCCGAACACTGAAGCTTTCTTT. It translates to CTINRGPNTEAFF.